This TCR beta chain was obtained from a study of response to subunit inactivated influenza vaccine. Findings and limits, study-wide: After each seasonal influenza vaccination, few new T cells are recruited, the authors suggested.

Trimming took off 4 bases at V and 5 bases at J, with 9 bases between the two ends. This CDR3 is built from 12 residues. Germline V gene lookup returns CDR1 DFQATT and CDR2 SNEGSKA (reference sequence). TCRdb independently ran MiXCR on the RT-PCR reads; one entry per CDR3 protein. The sample consists of approximately 300,000 distinct CDR3 sequences, about 20% of them appearing once. Details on this clonotype: Its target is not known.

The receptor was isolated from a man aged 45 to 75 who received an inactivated influenza vaccine. Sequencing was performed on PBMCs from blood, taken less than 22 months after vaccination. V is TRBV20-1 and J is TRBJ2-1; the D is unclear. The CDR3 region is CSATAANNEQFF. The CDR3 nucleotides read TGCAGTGCTACCGCCGCTAACAATGAGCAGTTCTTC.